This T cell receptor (beta chain) emerged from a study of post-analysis software for immune sequencing data. Findings and caveats of the study: Normalized Chao1 diversity was significantly reduced in patients versus controls. Comparison of patients with controls showed about 5 TRBV segments more frequent in patients, TRBV5-6, TRBV5-1 and TRBV20-1 among them.

cDNA libraries for TCR beta contained unique molecular identifiers. In TCRdb, the PCR reads were re-called with MiXCR into one record per CDR3 protein. The sample carries 350,000 to 450,000 distinct CDR3 sequences, 30% to 45% recorded once. The CDR3 loop spans 12 amino acids. Trimming took off 4 bases at V and 4 bases at J, with 7 bases between the two ends. Only a few counts were recorded for this clonotype. What it recognizes is unknown. This TCR was recovered from a girl between 5 and 17 years old with multiple sclerosis. The chain couples TRBV12-3 or TRBV12-4 to TRBJ1-2; D perhaps matches TRBD1 (6 bases). Sequenced sample: blood. This CDR3 reads CASSWDTYGYTF. The CDR3 nucleotides read TGTGCCAGCAGTTGGGACACCTATGGCTACACCTTC.